A single sample is the source of the 30 T cell receptor beta chains below, sequenced in a study of T-cell reconstitution after alpha-beta-depleted transplantation in children. The authors prepared the TCRbeta library with unique molecular identifiers. TCRdb processed the PCR reads anew with MiXCR; each CDR3 protein has one entry. The table shows 550,000 to 600,000 distinct CDR3 sequences, with about 23% occurring only once. Sequenced here: PBMCs, mostly from graft donor cells, sampled 360 days after TCRalphabeta/CD19-depleted stem cell transplant. The receptor set was obtained from a boy under two years old who had a stem cell transplant for acute myeloid leukemia, so the T cells may come from the graft donor.

CDR3 residues: CASRVGLHNEQFF. CDR3 in DNA: TGTGCCAGCCGTGTTGGGTTGCACAATGAGCAGTTCTTC. This sequence joins TRBV6-1 and TRBJ2-1, with no clear D. Trimming took off 8 bases at V and 5 bases at J, with 13 bases between the two ends. The CDR3 is 13 residues long. The V gene's germline CDR1 is MNHNS and CDR2 SASEGT.

The chain recombines TRBV7-2 with TRBJ2-1; 7 bases align to TRBD2. The germline gives CDR1 SGHTA, CDR2 FQGNSA. The CDR3 spans 15 residues. The V gene end was trimmed by 5 bases and the J gene end by 0 bases; junction bases not matched to a gene: 4. In DNA, the CDR3 is TGTGCCAGCAGCCCAAGCGGGGTCTCCTACAATGAGCAGTTCTTC. Amino acids: CASSPSGVSYNEQFF.

The chain joins TRBV5-6 to TRBJ2-5; no clear D gene. V dropped 1 base and J dropped 7 bases, with 11 bases sitting between them. The CDR3 loop spans 13 amino acids. From germline, CDR1 is SGHDT and CDR2 YYEEEE. The CDR3 reads CASSLLVAGTQYF. DNA for the CDR3: TGTGCCAGCAGCTTGCTGGTGGCCGGGACCCAGTACTTC.

This clonotype came up once. This sequence joins TRBV12-3 or TRBV12-4 and TRBJ2-3, with TRBD2 matching 7 bases. V lost 8 bases to trimming and J lost 6 bases; unmatched junction nucleotides: 14. This CDR3 has 15 residues. CDR3 in DNA: TGTGCCAGCGCTGCTTGGGGGGGGTCAGCGGATACGCAGTATTTT. It encodes CASAAWGGSADTQYF.

This clonotype was counted at least ten times. The chain links TRBV5-6 to TRBJ2-3; D may correspond to TRBD1 or TRBD2 (5 bases each). There are 15 residues in the CDR3. The ends were cut back, 0 bases at V and 1 base at J, with 9 bases in the middle. CDR1 SGHDT and CDR2 YYEEEE come from the germline V gene. The CDR3 protein is CASSLVVGGTDTQYF. The CDR3 DNA follows: TGTGCCAGCAGCTTGGTTGTGGGGGGCACAGATACGCAGTATTTT. The complete variable domain, with remaining parts taken from reference TRBV5-6 and TRBJ2-3, reads DAGVTQSPTHLIKTRGQQVTLRCSPKSGHDTVSWYQQALGQGPQFIFQYYEEEERQRGNFPDRFSGHQFPNYSSELNVNALLLGDSALYLCASSLVVGGTDTQYFGPGTRLTVL.

The table lists this clonotype with many counts. The rearrangement links TRBV20-1 to TRBJ2-2; no definite D call. Trimming stripped 6 bases from V and 5 bases from J, with 13 bases between. Germline V CDR1 and CDR2: DFQATT, SNEGSKA (reference sequence). There are 13 residues in the CDR3. The CDR3 is CSASTATTGELFF. DNA of the CDR3: TGCAGTGCCAGCACCGCTACGACCGGGGAGCTGTTTTTT.

This clonotype was seen many times. The chain employs TRBV12-5 and TRBJ1-1; D unclear. The CDR3 sequence is 13 residues long. Germline lookup yields CDR1 LGHNT and CDR2 FRNRAP. V was shortened by 6 bases and J by 11 bases, with 19 bases between the two germline ends. CDR3 loop: CASGRTNTFNAFF. The CDR3, as DNA: TGTGCTAGTGGCCGCACGAATACTTTTAACGCTTTCTTT.

This clonotype turned up a few times. The rearrangement joins TRBV12-3 or TRBV12-4 to TRBJ1-1; unclear D gene. Trimming cost V 7 bases and J 3 bases, with 9 bases left between them. The CDR3 is 12 amino acids. Written as DNA, the CDR3 is TGTGCCAGCACCACGAGGTACACTGAAGCTTTCTTT. Encoded protein: CASTTRYTEAFF.

A remark on this clonotype: A read error may explain this, as a much larger clone is one base away. This chain connects TRBV11-3 to TRBJ2-1; D is undetermined. The length of the CDR3 is 12 residues. Trimming pared 2 bases from V and 5 bases from J, leaving 4 bases between. The germline gives CDR1 SGHNT, CDR2 YENEEA. This chain's CDR3 is CASSLFDNEQFF. Here the CDR3 DNA reads TGTGCCAGCAGCTTATTCGACAATGAGCAGTTCTTC.

In its sample, this clonotype was seen many times. J is TRBJ2-3 and V is TRBV7-2; a possible D gene is TRBD1 (5 bases). The CDR3 is 14 amino acids. Germline V lookup: CDR1 SGHTA, CDR2 FQGNSA. V was trimmed by 3 bases and J by 2 bases, leaving 9 bases between them. The DNA for the CDR3 is TGTGCCAGCAGCTTGACAGCCCTCACAGATACGCAGTATTTT. It is translated as CASSLTALTDTQYF.

Many counts were recorded for this clonotype. The chain couples TRBV5-6 to TRBJ1-1, with D maybe TRBD1 (5 bases). Trimming pared 3 bases from V and 11 bases from J, leaving 14 bases between. The CDR3 has 12 amino acids. Looked up from germline, CDR1 is SGHDT and CDR2 is YYEEEE. The CDR3 DNA reads as TGTGCCAGCAGCTCGTTTTGGGGGGACGCTTTCTTT. This gives the protein CASSSFWGDAFF. The variable domain in full, with the rest retrieved from reference TRBV5-6 and TRBJ1-1, is DAGVTQSPTHLIKTRGQQVTLRCSPKSGHDTVSWYQQALGQGPQFIFQYYEEEERQRGNFPDRFSGHQFPNYSSELNVNALLLGDSALYLCASSSFWGDAFFGQGTRLTVV.

The sample holds a few counts of this clonotype. The genes are TRBV4-1 and TRBJ2-3; the D is unclear. The germline CDR1 and CDR2 sequences are MGHRA and YSYEKL. Trimming shortened V by 0 bases and J by 7 bases, and 8 bases separated the two germline ends. CDR3 length: 13 residues. DNA for the CDR3: TGCGCCAGCAGCCAAGACGATAGGAATACGCAGTATTTT. Translated, it gives CASSQDDRNTQYF.

The chain links TRBV20-1 to TRBJ1-6, with D unclear. This CDR3 spans 13 amino acids. Trimming left V 5 bases short and J 8 bases short, with 13 bases between. Germline loops: CDR1 DFQATT, CDR2 SNEGSKA (reference sequence). CDR3 in DNA: TGCAGTGCTGAAGGTCCGCGGGATTCACCCCTCCACTTT. Translating it yields CSAEGPRDSPLHF.

The genes are TRBV25-1 and TRBJ2-1; perhaps TRBD2 as D (7 bases). This CDR3 has 16 amino acids. Germline V gene data show CDR1 as MGHDK and CDR2 as SYGVNS. V was cut by 3 bases and J by 4 bases, with 16 bases left in between. CDR3 in amino acids: CASSDPLGRGYNEQFF. CDR3 nucleotide sequence: TGTGCCAGCAGTGATCCCCTGGGGAGGGGGTACAATGAGCAGTTCTTC.

This chain joins TRBV12-3 or TRBV12-4 and TRBJ2-1; either TRBD1 or TRBD2 may supply D (6 bases each). The CDR3 runs to 16 residues. V gave up 5 bases and J gave up 6 bases, with 20 bases separating them. CDR3 amino acids: CASSPSGGPLSNEQFF. The CDR3 bases are TGTGCCAGCAGTCCCTCCGGGGGCCCCTTATCCAATGAGCAGTTCTTC.

This clonotype showed up just a few times. V and J are TRBV2 and TRBJ2-2; D is unresolved. V was clipped by 10 bases and J by 0 bases, with 6 bases between them. The CDR3 length is 12 residues. Germline V gene sequence: CDR1 SNHLY, CDR2 FYNNEI. The CDR3 DNA sequence: TGTGCCACAAGCGCGAACACCGGGGAGCTGTTTTTT. Translating gives CATSANTGELFF.

This clonotype turned up a few times. The chain has TRBV18 and TRBJ1-6, with a possible D match to TRBD1 (5 bases). Germline-derived CDR1 and CDR2 are KGHSH and LQKENI. The germline V and J ends were trimmed by 0 bases and 7 bases, with 10 bases remaining between them. The length of the CDR3 is 15 residues. The CDR3 region has the DNA TGTGCCAGCTCACCACCGGGGGTGAGGAATTCACCCCTCCACTTT. It yields the protein CASSPPGVRNSPLHF. Using reference TRBV18 and TRBJ1-6 for the parts outside the CDR3, the full variable domain is NAGVMQNPRHLVRRRGQEARLRCSPMKGHSHVYWYRQLPEEGLKFMVYLQKENIIDESGMPKERFSAEFPKEGPSILRIQQVVRGDSAAYFCASSPPGVRNSPLHFGNGTRLTVT.

A few counts support this clonotype. V usage is TRBV29-1 and J usage is TRBJ1-1; tentative D call: TRBD1 (5 bases). V was pared by 4 bases and J by 4 bases, with 13 bases between. Germline CDR1 SQVTM, CDR2 ANQGSEA. The CDR3 consists of 13 residues. DNA of the CDR3: TGCAGCGTTGGATTAGACAGATCCACTGAAGCTTTCTTT. Its translation: CSVGLDRSTEAFF. Full variable domain (missing parts from reference TRBV29-1 and TRBJ1-1): SAVISQKPSRDICQRGTSLTIQCQVDSQVTMMFWYRQQPGQSLTLIATANQGSEATYESGFVIDKFPISRPNLTFSTLTVSNMSPEDSSIYLCSVGLDRSTEAFFGQGTRLTVV.

This clonotype was counted at least ten times. The J gene is TRBJ2-1, the V gene TRBV20-1; the match to TRBD2 covers 10 bases. The CDR3 is 13 residues long. CDR1 is DFQATT and CDR2 is SNEGSKA in the germline V gene (reference sequence). The V gene end was trimmed by 2 bases and the J gene end by 9 bases; junction bases not matched to a gene: 4. The DNA for the CDR3 is TGCAGTGCTAGAAAGCCTAGCGGGGGTGAGCAGTTCTTC. Translated, it gives CSARKPSGGEQFF.

This clonotype was recorded at least ten times. The rearrangement uses TRBV27 and TRBJ2-7, with D unresolved. The germline gives CDR1 MNHEY, CDR2 SMNVEV (reference sequence). V lost 5 bases, J lost 2 bases, and 13 bases lay in between. The CDR3 sequence is 14 residues long. The CDR3, as DNA: TGTGCCAGCAGTGGTTCATCCAGCGCCTACGAGCAGTACTTC. It yields the protein CASSGSSSAYEQYF.

The chain recombines TRBV11-2 with TRBJ1-5, with 11 bases matching TRBD1. Germline V gene sequence: CDR1 SGHAT, CDR2 FQNNGV. V dropped 1 base and J dropped 7; count of bases not matched to a gene: 6. This CDR3 spans 16 amino acids. The CDR3 DNA reads as TGTGCCAGCAGCTTAGTAGGACAGGGGGCATACCAGCCCCAGCATTTT. Its protein is CASSLVGQGAYQPQHF.

J is TRBJ2-7 and V is TRBV4-3; TRBD1 agrees at 7 bases. Germline CDR1 is LGHNA and CDR2 is YSLEER. CDR3 size: 15 residues. V lost 4 bases to trimming and J lost 3 bases; unmatched junction nucleotides: 9. The CDR3, as DNA: TGCGCCAGCAGCCCGGGTTACAGGGGATTCTACGAGCAGTACTTC. Translated: CASSPGYRGFYEQYF.

This clonotype was seen a few times. The V gene is TRBV4-3, the J gene TRBJ2-7; 12 bases agree with TRBD1. V shed 5 bases, J shed 5 bases, and the junction held 10 bases outside the gene matches. CDR1 LGHNA and CDR2 YSLEER come from the germline V gene. The CDR3 covers 16 residues. CDR3 loop: CASSGALGQGANEQYF. The CDR3 DNA sequence: TGCGCCAGCAGCGGGGCACTGGGACAGGGGGCAAACGAGCAGTACTTC.

In nucleotides, the CDR3 is TGTGCCACCAGCACTTCAGGGGGCGAGCAGGAAAAACTGTTTTTT. Amino acids: CATSTSGGEQEKLFF. This chain connects TRBV15 to TRBJ1-4; 8 nucleotides match TRBD1. Germline values: CDR1 LNHNV, CDR2 YYDKDF (reference sequence). This CDR3 comprises 15 residues. V shed 4 bases and J 8 bases; nucleotides not matched to a gene: 9. Combining the CDR3 with reference TRBV15 and TRBJ1-4 gives the whole variable domain DAMVIQNPRYQVTQFGKPVTLSCSQTLNHNVMYWYQQKSSQAPKLLFHYYDKDFNNEADTPDNFQSRRPNTSFCFLDIRSPGLGDTAMYLCATSTSGGEQEKLFFGSGTQLSVL.

This chain links TRBV20-1 with TRBJ2-7; 8 bases are shared with TRBD1. The junction had 4 bases not matched to a gene; V was cut back by 0 bases and J by 3 bases. CDR3 size: 14 residues. Germline values: CDR1 DFQATT, CDR2 SNEGSKA (reference sequence). The chain's CDR3 is CSARDGQGIYEQYF. The CDR3, as DNA: TGCAGTGCTAGAGATGGACAGGGAATCTACGAGCAGTACTTC.

This clonotype was found many times. The chain carries TRBV5-1 and TRBJ1-6; 7 bases map to TRBD1. The germline V gene has CDR1 SGHRS and CDR2 YFSETQ. This CDR3 comprises 16 residues. Losses at the gene ends were 5 bases for V and 8 bases for J; bases not matched to a gene: 13. The CDR3 is CASSSGTASVDSPLHF. DNA for the CDR3: TGCGCCAGCAGTTCCGGGACAGCGAGTGTTGATTCACCCCTCCACTTT.

This sequence joins TRBV5-1 and TRBJ2-7; 7 bases match TRBD1. This CDR3 spans 14 amino acids. The V and J ends lost 2 bases and 3 bases, in that order; junction bases with no gene match: 5. CDR1 SGHRS and CDR2 YFSETQ come from the germline V gene. CDR3 region: CASSFGTDYYEQYF. The CDR3 nucleotides are TGCGCCAGCAGCTTTGGGACAGACTACTACGAGCAGTACTTC.

This clonotype was seen ten or more times. The J gene is TRBJ2-5, the V gene TRBV9; D unclear. In germline, CDR1 is SGDLS, CDR2 YYNGEE. The CDR3 sequence is 14 residues long. Trimming removed 0 bases from V and 4 bases from J, with 10 bases in between. CDR3 DNA sequence: TGTGCCAGCAGCGTAGGGAACACGCTAGAGACCCAGTACTTC. Translation gives CASSVGNTLETQYF.

This clonotype was recorded at least ten times. The V and J genes are TRBV12-3 or TRBV12-4 and TRBJ2-5, with 8 nucleotides matching TRBD2. V lost 7 bases and J lost 3; bases outside the gene matches: 13. The CDR3 sequence is 16 residues long. CDR3 protein: CASTGGGSGGEETQYF. CDR3 coding DNA: TGTGCCAGCACGGGCGGGGGTTCGGGGGGGGAAGAGACCCAGTACTTC.

This clonotype was detected a few times. One end of the junction does not line up with germline, which may come from a read error. V is TRBV28 and J is TRBJ1-3; 7 bases line up with TRBD1. Germline loops: CDR1 MDHEN, CDR2 SYDVKM. The CDR3 runs 18 residues. CDR3 in amino acids: CASSRIQGTHPRGNTIYF. In DNA form, the CDR3 reads TGTGCCAGCAGTCGCATACAGGGGACGCACCCAAGAGGAAATACCATATATTTT.